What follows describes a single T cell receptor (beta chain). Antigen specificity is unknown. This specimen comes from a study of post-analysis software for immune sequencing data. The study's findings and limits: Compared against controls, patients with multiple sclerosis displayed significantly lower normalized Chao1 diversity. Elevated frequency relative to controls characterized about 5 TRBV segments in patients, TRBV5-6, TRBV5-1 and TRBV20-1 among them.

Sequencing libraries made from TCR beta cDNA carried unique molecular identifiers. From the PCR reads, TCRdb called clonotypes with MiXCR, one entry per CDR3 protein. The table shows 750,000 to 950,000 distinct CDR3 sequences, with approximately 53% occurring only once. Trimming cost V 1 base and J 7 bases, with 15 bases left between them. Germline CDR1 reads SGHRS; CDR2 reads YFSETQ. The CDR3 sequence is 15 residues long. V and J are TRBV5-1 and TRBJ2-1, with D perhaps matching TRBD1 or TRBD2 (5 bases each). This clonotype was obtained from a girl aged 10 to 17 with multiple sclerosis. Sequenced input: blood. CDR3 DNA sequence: TGCGCCAGCAGCTTGTCGGGGAATAGGGGAAATGAGCAGTTCTTC. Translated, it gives CASSLSGNRGNEQFF.